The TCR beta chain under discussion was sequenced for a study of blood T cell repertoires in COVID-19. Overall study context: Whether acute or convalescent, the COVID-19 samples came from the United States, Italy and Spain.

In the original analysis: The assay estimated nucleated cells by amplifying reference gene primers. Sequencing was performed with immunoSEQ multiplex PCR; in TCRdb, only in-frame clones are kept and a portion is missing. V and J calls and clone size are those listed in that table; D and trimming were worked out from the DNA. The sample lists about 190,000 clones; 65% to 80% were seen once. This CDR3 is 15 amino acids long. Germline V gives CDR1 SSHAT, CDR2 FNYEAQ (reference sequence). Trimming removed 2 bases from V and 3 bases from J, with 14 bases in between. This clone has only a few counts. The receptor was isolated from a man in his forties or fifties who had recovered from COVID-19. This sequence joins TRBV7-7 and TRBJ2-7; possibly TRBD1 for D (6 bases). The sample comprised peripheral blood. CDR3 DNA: TGTGCCAGCAGCTTATCGACAGGCTCAAACTACGAGCAGTACTTC. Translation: CASSLSTGSNYEQYF. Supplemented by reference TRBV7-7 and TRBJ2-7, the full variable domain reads GAGVSQSPRYKVTKRGQDVTLRCDPISSHATLYWYQQALGQGPEFLTYFNYEAQPDKSGLPSDRFSAERPEGSISTLTIQRTEQRDSAMYRCASSLSTGSNYEQYFGPGTRLTVT.